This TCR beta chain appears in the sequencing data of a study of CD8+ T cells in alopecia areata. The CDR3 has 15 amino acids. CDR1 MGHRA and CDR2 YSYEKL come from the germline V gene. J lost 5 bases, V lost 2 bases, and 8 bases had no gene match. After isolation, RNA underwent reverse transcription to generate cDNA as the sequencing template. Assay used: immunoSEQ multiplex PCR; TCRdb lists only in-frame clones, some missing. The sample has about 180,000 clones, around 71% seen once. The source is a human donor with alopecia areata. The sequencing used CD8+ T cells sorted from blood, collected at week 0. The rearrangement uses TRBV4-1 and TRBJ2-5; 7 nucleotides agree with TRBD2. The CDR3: CASSQSAGRVETQYF. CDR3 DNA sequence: TGCGCCAGCAGCCAATCAGCGGGGCGGGTGGAGACCCAGTACTTC.